The following is a T cell receptor (beta chain) sequence with its context. The CDR3 length is 12 residues. V lost 8 bases and J 4 bases, leaving 11 bases between the germline ends. Looked up from germline, CDR1 is MDHEN and CDR2 is SYDVKM. The data were obtained in a study of T cell changes during pregnancy in multiple sclerosis. Clones were read by immunoSEQ multiplex PCR, and TCRdb kept only the in-frame ones, dropping some. The sample records roughly 40,000 clones, 92% being singletons. The sequence came from a female donor with multiple sclerosis, enrolled in a pregnancy study. This chain links TRBV28 with TRBJ1-1, with unresolved D. The specimen comprised CD4+ T cells from peripheral blood mononuclear cells, sampled before pregnancy. The CDR3 bases are TGTGCCAGCCAGACCGGGAGCACTGAAGCTTTCTTT. Translation: CASQTGSTEAFF.